Each of the 29 T cell receptor beta chains below was sequenced from the same sample in a study of CXCR3-negative and CXCR3-positive naive CD8 T cells. UMI-labeled TRB cDNA libraries were prepared by 5' RACE. TCRdb reprocessed the 5' RACE reads and reports one entry per CDR3 protein, with no DNA. This table lists 46,000 or so distinct CDR3 sequences. The sequencing sample was made of naive CXCR3- CD8+ T cells from blood. Indicated subset: CD45RO-CCR7+CD27+CD95- naive CD8+ T cells lacking CXCR3 (TNR3-). Every receptor here comes from a human donor in good health. Some clones in this sample may be carry-over from other donors' samples.

The gene calls are TRBV7-6 and TRBJ2-1; without DNA, the TCRdb call of TRBD2 cannot be checked. The CDR3 sequence is 16 residues long. Germline CDR1 and CDR2: SGHVS and FNYEAQ. Here the CDR3 reads CASSLVFGGSGNEQFF.

The genes are TRBV5-1 and TRBJ1-2; the D gene TCRdb calls, TRBD1, cannot be checked with no DNA. CDR1 is SGHRS, CDR2 YFSETQ, per germline. CDR3 length: 14 residues. CDR3 in amino acids: CASSGGQGGYGYTF.

The V gene is TRBV27, the J gene TRBJ2-2; the TRBD1 assignment by TCRdb is unverifiable without DNA. The CDR3 loop spans 13 amino acids. Germline V gene lookup returns CDR1 MNHEY and CDR2 SMNVEV (reference sequence). Here the CDR3 reads CASSNRDTGELFF.

V and J are TRBV6-5 and TRBJ1-1; TCRdb's assignment of TRBD1 cannot be checked, as there is no DNA. The germline CDR1 and CDR2 sequences are MNHEY and SVGAGI. The CDR3 has 15 residues. CDR3 protein: CASTQGRQAFTEAFF.

The CDR3 reads CASSPGLAGSHTQYF. The chain has TRBV6-4 and TRBJ2-3; checking the TCRdb D call of TRBD2 is not possible without DNA. Germline V CDR1 and CDR2: MRHNA, SNTAGT. The CDR3 length is 15 residues.

The rearrangement joins TRBV4-1 to TRBJ1-4. Germline CDR1 is MGHRA and CDR2 is YSYEKL. The CDR3 loop spans 13 amino acids. CDR3 sequence reads: CASSQEGLEKLFF.

The V and J genes are TRBV5-1 and TRBJ1-1; TCRdb's assignment of TRBD1 cannot be checked, as there is no DNA. The CDR3 consists of 15 residues. Per germline, CDR1 SGHRS and CDR2 YFSETQ. CDR3 loop: CASSLTGTFQGEAFF.

The J gene is TRBJ2-7, the V gene TRBV20-1; the TRBD1 assignment by TCRdb is unverifiable without DNA. CDR1 and CDR2 (germline): DFQATT, SNEGSKA (reference sequence). The CDR3 loop spans 11 amino acids. The CDR3 loop is CSAGTGVEQYF.

The rearrangement links TRBV29-1 to TRBJ2-1; TCRdb's assignment of TRBD2 cannot be checked, as there is no DNA. The CDR3 has 17 amino acids. Germline V gene data show CDR1 as SQVTM and CDR2 as ANQGSEA. This chain's CDR3 is CSVAISGGLYSYNEQFF.

J is TRBJ1-1 and V is TRBV12-3 or TRBV12-4. The CDR3 extends over 14 amino acids. CDR3 sequence: CASSLSPGATEAFF.

The genes are TRBV12-3 or TRBV12-4 and TRBJ1-1. CDR3 length: 13 amino acids. CDR3: CASSGDGNTEAFF.

The CDR3 spells CSAVNRDRGYEQYF. The chain has TRBV20-1 and TRBJ2-7; TCRdb outputs TRBD1, but without DNA this stays unchecked. This CDR3 is built from 14 residues. The germline CDR1 and CDR2 sequences are DFQATT and SNEGSKA (reference sequence).

The rearrangement uses TRBV9 and TRBJ2-2; as DNA is missing, the TRBD2 call by TCRdb cannot be tested. Germline lookup yields CDR1 SGDLS and CDR2 YYNGEE. This CDR3 is 16 amino acids long. The CDR3 loop is CASSPRLAGNTGELFF.

The chain joins TRBV29-1 to TRBJ2-5. Germline CDR1 reads SQVTM; CDR2 reads ANQGSEA. This CDR3 comprises 14 residues. This CDR3 reads CSVVLAGDQETQYF.

The V and J genes are TRBV12-3 or TRBV12-4 and TRBJ2-3; as DNA is missing, the TRBD1 call by TCRdb cannot be tested. The CDR3 runs to 14 residues. The CDR3 spells CASNDRGRGDTQYF.

The gene calls are TRBV29-1 and TRBJ2-1; TCRdb's assignment of TRBD1 cannot be checked, as there is no DNA. The CDR3 runs 14 residues. The germline gives CDR1 SQVTM, CDR2 ANQGSEA. The CDR3 loop is CSVRTGDLYNEQFF.

CDR3 sequence reads: CSVMTDMNTEAFF. The rearrangement joins TRBV20-1 to TRBJ1-1; checking the TCRdb D call of TRBD1 is not possible without DNA. Germline CDR1 reads DFQATT; CDR2 reads SNEGSKA (reference sequence). The CDR3 sequence is 13 residues long.

This chain links TRBV5-6 with TRBJ2-1; the D gene TCRdb calls, TRBD1, cannot be checked with no DNA. The germline V gene encodes CDR1 SGHDT and CDR2 YYEEEE. The CDR3 is 17 residues long. CDR3 sequence reads: CASSSDLRQGLYNEQFF.

CDR3 region: CSVVYEEIGNEQFF. J is TRBJ2-1 and V is TRBV29-1. CDR1 is SQVTM, CDR2 ANQGSEA, per germline. CDR3 size: 14 residues.

CDR3 sequence: CASSPGASGGLDTQYF. V and J are TRBV7-3 and TRBJ2-3; TCRdb's D gene call, TRBD2, goes unchecked for lack of DNA. Germline CDR1 SGHTA, CDR2 FQGTGA. The CDR3 runs to 16 residues.

The V gene is TRBV28, the J gene TRBJ2-3; the D call of TRBD1 rests on TCRdb alone, since no DNA is present to check it. Germline assignment: CDR1 MDHEN and CDR2 SYDVKM. The CDR3 extends over 15 amino acids. The CDR3 sequence: CASSLGGRGADTQYF.

The genes are TRBV20-1 and TRBJ2-7; the D call from TCRdb, TRBD2, cannot be confirmed without DNA. The CDR3 covers 13 residues. Germline V gene data show CDR1 as DFQATT and CDR2 as SNEGSKA (reference sequence). CDR3 amino acids: CSARTSGSYEQYF.

The J gene is TRBJ2-1, the V gene TRBV29-1; the TCRdb D gene call, TRBD1, has no DNA to confirm it. Germline CDR1 reads SQVTM; CDR2 reads ANQGSEA. The CDR3 consists of 11 residues. Here the CDR3 reads CSVPGDLEQFF.

The chain is built from TRBV28 and TRBJ1-2; the D call from TCRdb, TRBD1, cannot be confirmed without DNA. From germline, CDR1 is MDHEN and CDR2 SYDVKM. This CDR3 contains 16 residues. This chain's CDR3 is CASIPETGGASYGYTF.

The CDR3 loop reads CASSLFFNTEAFF. The chain has TRBV27 and TRBJ1-1. CDR1 and CDR2 (germline): MNHEY, SMNVEV (reference sequence). There are 13 residues in the CDR3.

The V gene is TRBV7-3, the J gene TRBJ2-4; TCRdb picks TRBD1, but there is no DNA to check that call. CDR3 length: 14 amino acids. Germline lookup yields CDR1 SGHTA and CDR2 FQGTGA. This CDR3 reads CASSTPGQGDIQYF.

V is TRBV28 and J is TRBJ2-7; TCRdb outputs TRBD1, but without DNA this stays unchecked. The CDR3 totals 16 residues. CDR1 MDHEN and CDR2 SYDVKM come from the germline V gene. CDR3 region: CASSDAGTGDTYEQYF.

CDR3 residues: CASSEFGTPLSDYNEQFF. The chain recombines TRBV5-5 with TRBJ2-1; TCRdb selects TRBD2, and the lack of DNA leaves this call unchecked. The CDR3 has 18 residues. CDR1 and CDR2 (germline): SGHKS, YYEKEE (reference sequence).

CDR3 amino acids: CSAREGGGVSYEQYF. J is TRBJ2-7 and V is TRBV20-1; TCRdb's assignment of TRBD2 cannot be checked, as there is no DNA. This CDR3 is 15 amino acids long. The V gene's germline CDR1 is DFQATT and CDR2 SNEGSKA (reference sequence).